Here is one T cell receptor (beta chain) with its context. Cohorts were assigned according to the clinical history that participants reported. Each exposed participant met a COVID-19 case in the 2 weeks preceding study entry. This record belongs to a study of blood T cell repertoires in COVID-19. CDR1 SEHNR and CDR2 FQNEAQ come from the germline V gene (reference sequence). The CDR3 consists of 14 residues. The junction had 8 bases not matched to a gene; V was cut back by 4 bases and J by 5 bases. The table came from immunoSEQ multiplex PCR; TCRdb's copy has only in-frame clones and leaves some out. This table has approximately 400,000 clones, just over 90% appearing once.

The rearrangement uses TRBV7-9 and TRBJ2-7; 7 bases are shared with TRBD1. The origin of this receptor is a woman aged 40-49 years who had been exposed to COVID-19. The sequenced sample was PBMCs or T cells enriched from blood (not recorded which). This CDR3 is CASSSGQVVHEQYF. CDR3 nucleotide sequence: TGTGCCAGCAGCTCCGGACAGGTCGTCCACGAGCAGTACTTC.